The subject of this entry is one TCR beta chain. The entry originates in a study of blood T cell repertoires in COVID-19. About the research overall: Researchers got acute and convalescent COVID-19 samples from the United States, Italy and Spain. T cells, B-cell-depleted T cells, or PBMCs supplied cDNA or gDNA.

The CDR3 covers 12 residues. The ends lost 6 bases at V and 10 bases at J; junction bases unmatched: 5. Germline V gives CDR1 KGHSH, CDR2 LQKENI. As processed by the authors: Counts of nucleated cells, estimated from reference gene primer amplification, were obtained. Here immunoSEQ multiplex PCR was the method, and the copy in TCRdb shows in-frame clones only, minus some. D and trimming were read from the DNA, whereas the V and J calls and clone size are those reported in that table. The sample has nearly 250,000 clones; roughly nine tenths are singletons. The sequencing input was peripheral blood. The rearrangement joins TRBV18 to TRBJ2-2; 7 nucleotides match TRBD1. This TCR came from a woman aged 60-70 years who had recovered from COVID-19. CDR3 sequence (DNA): TGTGCCAGCTCGGAACAGGGGCTGGAGCTGTTTTTT. This encodes CASSEQGLELFF. Full variable domain (remainder filled in from reference TRBV18 and TRBJ2-2): NAGVMQNPRHLVRRRGQEARLRCSPMKGHSHVYWYRQLPEEGLKFMVYLQKENIIDESGMPKERFSAEFPKEGPSILRIQQVVRGDSAAYFCASSEQGLELFFGEGSRLTVL.